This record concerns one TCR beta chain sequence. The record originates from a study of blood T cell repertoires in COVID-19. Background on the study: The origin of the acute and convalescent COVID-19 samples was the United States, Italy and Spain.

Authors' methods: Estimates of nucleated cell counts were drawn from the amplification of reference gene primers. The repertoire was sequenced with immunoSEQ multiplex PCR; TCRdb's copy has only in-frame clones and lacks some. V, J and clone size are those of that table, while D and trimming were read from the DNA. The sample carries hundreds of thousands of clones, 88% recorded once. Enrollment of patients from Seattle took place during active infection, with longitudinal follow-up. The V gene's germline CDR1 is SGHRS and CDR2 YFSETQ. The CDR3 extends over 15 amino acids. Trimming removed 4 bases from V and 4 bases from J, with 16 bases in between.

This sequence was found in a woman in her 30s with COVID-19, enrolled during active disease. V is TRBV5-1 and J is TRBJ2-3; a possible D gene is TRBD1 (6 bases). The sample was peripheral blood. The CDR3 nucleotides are TGCGCCAGCAGCCCTGAGAGTGGGGGCCCAGATACGCAGTATTTT. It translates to CASSPESGGPDTQYF.